This T cell receptor beta chain was sequenced during a study of cytomegalovirus exposure and HLA in healthy donors. It was with 60 Vbeta and 13 Jbeta primers that the PCR ran. In the source study's methods: An analysis that came later counted 77 million or so unique TCR beta chains, 10 million to 11 million shared. Sequencing was performed with immunoSEQ multiplex PCR; in TCRdb, only in-frame clones are kept and a portion is missing. D and trimming were read from the DNA, whereas the V and J calls and clone size are those reported in that table. The sample consists of 150,000 or so clones, roughly 79% of them appearing once. The CDR3 consists of 14 residues. From germline, CDR1 is SGHRS and CDR2 YFSETQ. The J segment lost 2 bases and the V segment lost 1 base, leaving 3 bases of the junction unmatched.

The chain employs TRBV5-1 and TRBJ2-7, with TRBD1 matching over 7 bases. Sequencing input: PBMCs. The sequence was obtained from a woman between 40 and 55 years old in good health and CMV-seronegative. The CDR3 sequence is CASSLRTGPYEQYF. CDR3 in DNA: TGCGCCAGCAGCTTGCGGACAGGTCCCTACGAGCAGTACTTC. Combining the CDR3 with reference TRBV5-1 and TRBJ2-7 gives the whole variable domain KAGVTQTPRYLIKTRGQQVTLSCSPISGHRSVSWYQQTPGQGLQFLFEYFSETQRNKGNFPGRFSGRQFSNSRSEMNVSTLELGDSALYLCASSLRTGPYEQYFGPGTRLTVT.